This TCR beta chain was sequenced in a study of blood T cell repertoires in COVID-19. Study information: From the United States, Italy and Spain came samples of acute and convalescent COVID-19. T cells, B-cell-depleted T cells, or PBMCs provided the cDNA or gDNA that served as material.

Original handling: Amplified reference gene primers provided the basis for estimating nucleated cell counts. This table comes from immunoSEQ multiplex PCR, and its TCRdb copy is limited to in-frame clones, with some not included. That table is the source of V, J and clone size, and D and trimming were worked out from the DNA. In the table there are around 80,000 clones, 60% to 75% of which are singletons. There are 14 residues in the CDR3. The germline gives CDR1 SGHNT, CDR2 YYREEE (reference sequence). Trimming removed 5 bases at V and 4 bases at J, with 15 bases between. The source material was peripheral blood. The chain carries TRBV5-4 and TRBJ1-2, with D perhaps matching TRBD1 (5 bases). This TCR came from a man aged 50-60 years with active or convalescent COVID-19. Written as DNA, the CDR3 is TGTGCCAGCAGGCCGGGGGTAACTCTCTATGGCTACACCTTC. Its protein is CASRPGVTLYGYTF.